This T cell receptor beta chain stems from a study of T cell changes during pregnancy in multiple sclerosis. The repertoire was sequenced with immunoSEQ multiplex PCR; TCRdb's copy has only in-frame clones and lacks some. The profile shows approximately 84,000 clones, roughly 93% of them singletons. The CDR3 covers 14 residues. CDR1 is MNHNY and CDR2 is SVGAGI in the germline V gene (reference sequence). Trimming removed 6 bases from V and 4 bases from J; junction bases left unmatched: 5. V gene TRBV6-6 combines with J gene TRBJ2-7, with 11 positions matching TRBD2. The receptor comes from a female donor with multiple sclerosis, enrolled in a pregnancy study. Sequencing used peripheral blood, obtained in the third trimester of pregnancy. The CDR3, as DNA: TGTGCCAGCAGCCCTACTAGCGGGGGATACGAGCAGTACTTC. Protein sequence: CASSPTSGGYEQYF.